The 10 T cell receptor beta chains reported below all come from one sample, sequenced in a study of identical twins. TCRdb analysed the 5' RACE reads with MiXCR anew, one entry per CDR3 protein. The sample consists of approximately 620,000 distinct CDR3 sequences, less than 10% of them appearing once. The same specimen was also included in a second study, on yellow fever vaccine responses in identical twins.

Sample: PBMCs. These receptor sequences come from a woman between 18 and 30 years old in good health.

CDR3 nucleotides: TGCAGTGCTAGTTTTAGCGGGAGGACAGATACGCAGTATTTT. Protein: CSASFSGRTDTQYF. The chain combines TRBV20-1 with TRBJ2-3, with 10 bases aligning to TRBD2. The V gene's germline CDR1 is DFQATT and CDR2 SNEGSKA (reference sequence). The length of the CDR3 is 14 residues. After removal of 3 bases from V and 3 bases from J, the junction contained 3 bases not matched to a gene.

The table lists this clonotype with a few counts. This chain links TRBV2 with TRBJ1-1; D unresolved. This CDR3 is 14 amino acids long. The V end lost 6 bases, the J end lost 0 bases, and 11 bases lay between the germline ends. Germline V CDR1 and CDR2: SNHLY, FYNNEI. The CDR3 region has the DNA TGTGCCAGCAGCGTGATCGTCATGAACACTGAAGCTTTCTTT. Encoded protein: CASSVIVMNTEAFF.

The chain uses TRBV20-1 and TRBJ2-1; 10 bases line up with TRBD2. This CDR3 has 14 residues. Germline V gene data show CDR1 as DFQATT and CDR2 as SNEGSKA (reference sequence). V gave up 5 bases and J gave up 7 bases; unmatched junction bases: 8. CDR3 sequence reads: CSAGKAGGPNEQFF. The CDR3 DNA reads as TGCAGTGCTGGGAAAGCGGGGGGGCCAAATGAGCAGTTCTTC.

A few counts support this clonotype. CDR3 amino acids: CASSKDWTVRGNTQYF. The CDR3 DNA sequence: TGTGCCAGCAGCAAAGATTGGACGGTACGGGGGAATACGCAGTATTTT. The V call is TRBV21-1, the J call TRBJ2-3; TRBD1 was called by the table and not checked on the DNA. TRBV21-1 is a documented pseudogene. The CDR3 spans 16 residues.

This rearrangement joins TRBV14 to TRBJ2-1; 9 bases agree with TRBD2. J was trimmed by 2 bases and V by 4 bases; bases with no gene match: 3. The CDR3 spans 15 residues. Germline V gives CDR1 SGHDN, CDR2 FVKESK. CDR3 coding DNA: TGTGCCAGCAGCCGAGGACTAGCGACCTACAATGAGCAGTTCTTC. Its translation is CASSRGLATYNEQFF.

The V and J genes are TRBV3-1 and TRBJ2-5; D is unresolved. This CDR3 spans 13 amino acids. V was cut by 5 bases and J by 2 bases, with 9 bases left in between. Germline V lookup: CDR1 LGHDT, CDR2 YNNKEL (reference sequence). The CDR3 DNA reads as TGTGCCAGCAGCGCGGCACGGCAAGAGACCCAGTACTTC. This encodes CASSAARQETQYF.

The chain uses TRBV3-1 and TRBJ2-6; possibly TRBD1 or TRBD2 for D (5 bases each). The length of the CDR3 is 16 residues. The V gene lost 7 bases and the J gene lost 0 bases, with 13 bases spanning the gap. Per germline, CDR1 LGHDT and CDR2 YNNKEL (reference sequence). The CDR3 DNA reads TGTGCCAGCAACGGGGCAAAGGACTCTGGGGCCAACGTCCTGACTTTC. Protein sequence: CASNGAKDSGANVLTF.

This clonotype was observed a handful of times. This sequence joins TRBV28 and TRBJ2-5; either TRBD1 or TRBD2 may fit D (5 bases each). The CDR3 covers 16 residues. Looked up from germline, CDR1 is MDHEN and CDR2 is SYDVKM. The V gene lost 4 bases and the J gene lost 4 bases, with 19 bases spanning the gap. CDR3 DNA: TGTGCCAGCAGTTCCTTACCCGGGACCGGCACAGAGACCCAGTACTTC. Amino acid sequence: CASSSLPGTGTETQYF.

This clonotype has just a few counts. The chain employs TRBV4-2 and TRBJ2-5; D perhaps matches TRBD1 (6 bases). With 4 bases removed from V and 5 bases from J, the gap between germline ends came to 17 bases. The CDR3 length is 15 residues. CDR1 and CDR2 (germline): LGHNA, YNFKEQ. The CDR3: CASSPLSGGRETQYF. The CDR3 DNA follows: TGTGCCAGCAGCCCGTTGTCTGGGGGCAGGGAGACCCAGTACTTC.

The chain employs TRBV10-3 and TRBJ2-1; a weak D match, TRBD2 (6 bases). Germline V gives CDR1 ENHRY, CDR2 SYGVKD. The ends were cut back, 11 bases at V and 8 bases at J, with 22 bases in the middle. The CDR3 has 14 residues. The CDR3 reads CASNPGLVFDEQFF. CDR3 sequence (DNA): TGTGCCTCTAACCCGGGACTCGTTTTTGATGAGCAGTTCTTC.